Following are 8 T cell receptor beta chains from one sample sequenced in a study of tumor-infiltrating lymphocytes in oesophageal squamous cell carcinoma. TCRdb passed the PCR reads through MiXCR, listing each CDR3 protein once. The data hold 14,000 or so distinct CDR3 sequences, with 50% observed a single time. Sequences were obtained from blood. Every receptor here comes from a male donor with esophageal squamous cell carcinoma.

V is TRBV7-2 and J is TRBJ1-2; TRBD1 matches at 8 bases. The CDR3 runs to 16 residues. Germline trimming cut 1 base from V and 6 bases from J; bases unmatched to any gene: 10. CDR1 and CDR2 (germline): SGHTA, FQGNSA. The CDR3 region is CASSLVPLTGDDGYTF. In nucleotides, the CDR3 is TGTGCCAGCAGCTTAGTCCCACTGACAGGGGATGATGGCTACACCTTC.

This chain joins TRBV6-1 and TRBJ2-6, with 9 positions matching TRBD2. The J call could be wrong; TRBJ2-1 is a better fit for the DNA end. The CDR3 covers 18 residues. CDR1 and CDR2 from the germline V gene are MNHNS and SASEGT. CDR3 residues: CASSEARGPSGMSHEQFF. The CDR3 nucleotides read TGTGCCAGCAGTGAAGCCCGTGGTCCTAGCGGGATGAGCCATGAGCAGTTCTTC.

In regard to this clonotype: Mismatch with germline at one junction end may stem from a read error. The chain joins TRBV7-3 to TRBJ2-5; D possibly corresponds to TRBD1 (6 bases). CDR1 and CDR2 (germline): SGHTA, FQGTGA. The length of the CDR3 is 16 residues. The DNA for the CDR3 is TGTGCCAGCAGCTTAACTAGGACAGCTTATAATTCACCCCTCCACTTC. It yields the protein CASSLTRTAYNSPLHF.

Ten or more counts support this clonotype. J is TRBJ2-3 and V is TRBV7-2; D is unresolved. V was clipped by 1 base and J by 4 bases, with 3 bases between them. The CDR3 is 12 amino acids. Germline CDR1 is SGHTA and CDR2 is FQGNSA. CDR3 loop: CASSLGADTQYF. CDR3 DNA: TGTGCCAGCAGCTTAGGAGCAGATACGCAGTATTTT.

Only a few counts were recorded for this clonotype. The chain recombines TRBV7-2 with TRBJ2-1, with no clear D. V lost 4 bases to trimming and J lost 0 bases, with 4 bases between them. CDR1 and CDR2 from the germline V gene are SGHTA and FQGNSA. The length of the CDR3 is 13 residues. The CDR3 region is CASSSGSYNEQFF. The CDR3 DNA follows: TGTGCCAGCAGCTCAGGCTCCTACAATGAGCAGTTCTTC. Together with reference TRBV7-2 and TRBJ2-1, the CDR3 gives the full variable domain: GAGVSQSPSNKVTEKGKDVELRCDPISGHTALYWYRQSLGQGLEFLIYFQGNSAPDKSGLPSDRFSAERTGGSVSTLTIQRTQQEDSAVYLCASSSGSYNEQFFGPGTRLTVL.

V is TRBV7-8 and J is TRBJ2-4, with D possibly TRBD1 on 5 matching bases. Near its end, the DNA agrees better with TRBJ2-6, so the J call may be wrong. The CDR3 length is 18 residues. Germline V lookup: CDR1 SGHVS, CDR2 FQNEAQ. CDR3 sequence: CASSLVGLDFSGANVLTF. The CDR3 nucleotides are TGTGCCAGCAGCTTAGTGGGGCTAGACTTCTCTGGGGCCAACGTCCTGACTTTC.

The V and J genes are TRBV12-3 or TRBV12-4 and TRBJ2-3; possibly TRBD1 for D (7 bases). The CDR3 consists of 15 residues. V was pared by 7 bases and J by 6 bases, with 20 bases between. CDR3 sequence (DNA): TGTGCCAGCACCCTTCAGCAGGGGGGCTGGGATACGCAGTATTTT. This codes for CASTLQQGGWDTQYF.

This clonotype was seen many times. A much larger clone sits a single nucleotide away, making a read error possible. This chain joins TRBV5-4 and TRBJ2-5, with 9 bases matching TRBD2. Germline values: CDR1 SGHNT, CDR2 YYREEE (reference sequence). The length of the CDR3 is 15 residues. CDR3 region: CASSLKLAGNTEQYF. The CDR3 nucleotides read TGCGCCAGCAGCTTGAAGCTAGCGGGAAATACTGAGCAGTACTTC.